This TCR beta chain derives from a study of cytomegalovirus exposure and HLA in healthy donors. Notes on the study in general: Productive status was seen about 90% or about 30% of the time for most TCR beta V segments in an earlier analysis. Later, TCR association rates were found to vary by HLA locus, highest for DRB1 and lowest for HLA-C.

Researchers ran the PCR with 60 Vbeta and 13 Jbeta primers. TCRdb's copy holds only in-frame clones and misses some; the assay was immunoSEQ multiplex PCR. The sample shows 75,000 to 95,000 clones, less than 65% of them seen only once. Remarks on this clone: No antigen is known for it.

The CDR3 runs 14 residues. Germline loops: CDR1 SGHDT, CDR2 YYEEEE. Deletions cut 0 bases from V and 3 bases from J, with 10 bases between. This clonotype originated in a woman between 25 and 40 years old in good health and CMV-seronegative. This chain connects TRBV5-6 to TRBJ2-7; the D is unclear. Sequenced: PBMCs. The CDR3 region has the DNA TGTGCCAGCAGCTTGGGTCTCCAGAACTACGAGCAGTACTTC. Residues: CASSLGLQNYEQYF.